This T cell receptor (beta chain) was sequenced for a study of OX40 agonist ivuxolimab in advanced cancers. The repertoire was sequenced with immunoSEQ multiplex PCR; TCRdb's copy has only in-frame clones and lacks some. Altogether about 50,000 clones are present, roughly 89% being singletons, with the ten largest covering 5% to 6.5%. This clone occurred once. Germline assignment: CDR1 SGHRS and CDR2 YFSETQ. V lost 5 bases, J lost 7 bases, and 5 bases stayed unmatched. This CDR3 is built from 13 residues. The sequencing used CD4+ or CD8+ T cells sorted from blood, collected in a trial of the OX40 agonist ivuxolimab. The TCR was taken from an adult with an advanced solid tumor such as melanoma, head and neck, liver or kidney cancer. The V call is TRBV5-1, the J call TRBJ1-1; 10 nucleotides align to TRBD1. DNA for the CDR3: TGCGCCAGCAGAGGGACAGGGGTTCTTGAAGCTTTCTTT. It translates to CASRGTGVLEAFF.